The clone carrying this T cell receptor (beta chain) came up many times. Different DNA sequences within this sample yield the same CDR3. As handled by the study authors: It was from reference gene primer amplification that nucleated cell counts were estimated. Method: immunoSEQ multiplex PCR; TCRdb's copy keeps in-frame clones and lacks some. The DNA gave D and trimming, while V, J and clone size come from that table. The sample lists around 130,000 clones, 84% occurring once. The data originate from a study of blood T cell repertoires in COVID-19. Germline CDR1 and CDR2: KGHSH and LQKENI. The CDR3 has 15 amino acids. Trimming left V 2 bases short and J 4 bases short, with 9 bases between.

The source of this sequence is a man in his sixties with acute or convalescent COVID-19. The V and J genes are TRBV18 and TRBJ1-6, with D unresolved. The sample was peripheral blood. CDR3 DNA sequence: TGTGCCAGCTCACCAGCAGGATCTTATAATTCACCCCTCCACTTT. This gives the protein CASSPAGSYNSPLHF. The variable domain in full, completed from reference TRBV18 and TRBJ1-6, reads NAGVMQNPRHLVRRRGQEARLRCSPMKGHSHVYWYRQLPEEGLKFMVYLQKENIIDESGMPKERFSAEFPKEGPSILRIQQVVRGDSAAYFCASSPAGSYNSPLHFGNGTRLTVT.